Below are 30 T cell receptor beta chains sequenced from a single sample in a study of long-term antiretroviral therapy in people with HIV. Researchers ran immunoSEQ v3.0 at survey level. Measured with immunoSEQ multiplex PCR; TCRdb has only the in-frame clones, and not every one. The data hold fewer than 6,500 clones, with 78% observed a single time. The input for sequencing was unsorted PBMCs, taken 1.8 years before starting antiretroviral therapy. These receptors all come from a man aged 35 to 55 with HIV.

The chain links TRBV7-9 to TRBJ2-3; D not resolved. The CDR3 has 16 residues. Trimming took off 6 bases at V and 0 bases at J, with 16 bases between the two ends. Germline V gene lookup returns CDR1 SEHNR and CDR2 FQNEAQ (reference sequence). The chain's CDR3 is CASSLSISPSTDTQYF. CDR3 bases: TGTGCCAGCAGTTTAAGTATTAGTCCTAGCACAGATACGCAGTATTTT.

CDR3 sequence: CASSPRQYNEQFF. The CDR3 region has the DNA TGTGCCAGCAGTCCCAGACAGTACAATGAGCAGTTCTTC. The chain is built from TRBV27 and TRBJ2-1; TRBD1 might be the D (5 bases). CDR1 is MNHEY and CDR2 is SMNVEV in the germline V gene (reference sequence). This CDR3 is built from 13 residues. The ends were cut back, 5 bases at V and 4 bases at J, with 9 bases in the middle.

The V gene is TRBV28, the J gene TRBJ1-1; unclear D gene. The CDR3 spans 14 residues. The ends were cut back, 2 bases at V and 6 bases at J, with 13 bases in the middle. Germline assignment: CDR1 MDHEN and CDR2 SYDVKM. The DNA of the CDR3 is TGTGCCAGCAGTTTAGGTCTTCGGGAATCTGAAGCTTTCTTT. Translated: CASSLGLRESEAFF.

This chain links TRBV7-9 with TRBJ1-5; D not resolved. The CDR3 runs 12 residues. Trimming took off 3 bases at V and 3 bases at J, with 3 bases between the two ends. The germline V gene encodes CDR1 SEHNR and CDR2 FQNEAQ (reference sequence). The DNA for the CDR3 is TGTGCCAGCAGCTTTGCCAATCAGCCCCAGCATTTT. Translated: CASSFANQPQHF.

The genes are TRBV21-1 and TRBJ2-7; TRBD2, the D gene given by the table, was not confirmed from the DNA. TRBV21-1 is a pseudogene. CDR3 length: 14 residues. In DNA, the CDR3 is TGTGCCAGCAGCGGTCAGCTAGACCTATACGAGCAGTACTTC. This gives the protein CASSGQLDLYEQYF.

This chain uses TRBV30 with TRBJ2-1; D call uncertain. Germline V CDR1 and CDR2: GTSNPN, SVGIG (reference sequence). The CDR3 spans 12 residues. Deletions cut 0 bases from V and 8 bases from J, with 8 bases between. CDR3 loop: CAWSVTRDEQFF. CDR3 nucleotides: TGTGCCTGGAGTGTAACCCGGGATGAGCAGTTCTTC.

V is TRBV18 and J is TRBJ1-2; no reliable D call. V lost 3 bases, J lost 0 bases, and 20 bases lay in between. This CDR3 has 18 residues. Germline values: CDR1 KGHSH, CDR2 LQKENI. Written as DNA, the CDR3 is TGTGCCAGCTCACCCCTTAAGGGAACCGATCTTACTAACTATGGCTACACCTTC. Protein sequence: CASSPLKGTDLTNYGYTF.

The chain is built from TRBV4-1 and TRBJ2-1; TRBD2 matches 13 bases. The V gene's germline CDR1 is MGHRA and CDR2 YSYEKL. Unmatched junction bases numbered 6, after V lost 8 bases and J lost 5 bases. CDR3 length: 15 residues. In nucleotides, the CDR3 is TGCGCCAGCGGACTAGCGGGAGTTGCTGACAATGAGCAGTTCTTC. Amino acid sequence: CASGLAGVADNEQFF.

V usage is TRBV7-2 and J usage is TRBJ1-5, with D uncertain. The CDR3 sequence is 15 residues long. V shed 5 bases and J shed 6 bases, with 17 bases lying between them. The V gene's germline CDR1 is SGHTA and CDR2 FQGNSA. CDR3 protein: CASSHESAGGQPQHF. DNA for the CDR3: TGTGCCAGCAGCCACGAGTCGGCCGGAGGTCAGCCCCAGCATTTT. The whole variable domain, filled in from reference TRBV7-2 and TRBJ1-5, reads GAGVSQSPSNKVTEKGKDVELRCDPISGHTALYWYRQSLGQGLEFLIYFQGNSAPDKSGLPSDRFSAERTGGSVSTLTIQRTQQEDSAVYLCASSHESAGGQPQHFGDGTRLSIL.

The table lists this clone with a few counts. The genes are TRBV7-9 and TRBJ1-1; perhaps TRBD1 as D (5 bases). Per the germline V gene, CDR1 is SEHNR and CDR2 is FQNEAQ (reference sequence). The CDR3 has 15 amino acids. V shed 4 bases and J shed 1 base, with 13 bases lying between them. The CDR3 reads CASSYPSGANTEAFF. In nucleotides, the CDR3 is TGTGCCAGCAGCTACCCGTCTGGGGCGAACACTGAAGCTTTCTTT.

CDR3 nucleotide sequence: TGTGCCAGCAGCTTAGTAGGCCATCGCTATGGCTACACCTTC. Translated: CASSLVGHRYGYTF. The rearrangement uses TRBV7-9 and TRBJ1-2, with D uncertain. Trimming took 1 base from V and 4 from J, leaving 10 bases between them. Germline CDR1 reads SEHNR; CDR2 reads FQNEAQ (reference sequence). This CDR3 region has 14 residues.

The chain links TRBV27 to TRBJ2-1, with TRBD2 matching over 8 bases. The germline V gene encodes CDR1 MNHEY and CDR2 SMNVEV (reference sequence). The CDR3 consists of 15 residues. V lost 5 bases and J lost 5; bases outside the gene matches: 8. CDR3 sequence: CASSPPGLVNNEQFF. CDR3 DNA sequence: TGTGCCAGCAGTCCGCCGGGACTAGTAAACAATGAGCAGTTCTTC.

This clone has a handful of counts. V is TRBV21-1 and J is TRBJ2-3; no check of the table's D call, TRBD2, against the DNA was made. TRBV21-1 is a pseudogene locus. The CDR3 runs to 16 residues. CDR3 residues: CASSSSTGGGTDTQYF. CDR3 sequence (DNA): TGTGCCAGCAGTTCTTCAACGGGAGGTGGCACAGATACGCAGTATTTT.

The rearrangement joins TRBV28 to TRBJ2-4, with D unclear. CDR1 MDHEN and CDR2 SYDVKM come from the germline V gene. V was clipped by 6 bases and J by 0 bases, with 12 bases between them. CDR3 length: 15 residues. The CDR3 DNA reads as TGTGCCAGCAGCTTAACTTCGTTAGCCAAAAACATTCAGTACTTC. This codes for CASSLTSLAKNIQYF.

The rearrangement links TRBV18 to TRBJ2-5; 10 bases align to TRBD1. Trimming at V came to 3 bases and at J to 5 bases, leaving 3 bases not matched to a gene. Germline V gene sequence: CDR1 KGHSH, CDR2 LQKENI. The CDR3 is made up of 14 amino acids. The CDR3 sequence is CASSPGQGMETQYF. Written as DNA, the CDR3 is TGTGCCAGCTCACCGGGACAGGGGATGGAGACCCAGTACTTC. The variable domain in full, with the rest retrieved from reference TRBV18 and TRBJ2-5, is NAGVMQNPRHLVRRRGQEARLRCSPMKGHSHVYWYRQLPEEGLKFMVYLQKENIIDESGMPKERFSAEFPKEGPSILRIQQVVRGDSAAYFCASSPGQGMETQYFGPGTRLLVL.

V and J are TRBV28 and TRBJ2-2, with TRBD1 matching over 7 bases. V was clipped by 5 bases and J by 0 bases; unmatched bases: 12. CDR1 and CDR2 from the germline V gene are MDHEN and SYDVKM. This CDR3 has 18 residues. The CDR3 protein is CASSPSWDSRTNTGELFF. The CDR3 bases are TGTGCCAGCAGTCCCTCATGGGACAGCCGCACGAACACCGGGGAGCTGTTTTTT. The whole variable domain, remainder taken from reference TRBV28 and TRBJ2-2, is DVKVTQSSRYLVKRTGEKVFLECVQDMDHENMFWYRQDPGLGLRLIYFSYDVKMKEKGDIPEGYSVSREKKERFSLILESASTNQTSMYLCASSPSWDSRTNTGELFFGEGSRLTVL.

The chain joins TRBV13 to TRBJ2-7; D is perhaps TRBD1 (6 bases). The germline V gene encodes CDR1 PRHDT and CDR2 FYEKMQ (reference sequence). Trimming took 5 bases from V and 7 from J, leaving 18 bases between them. The CDR3 loop spans 14 amino acids. CDR3 bases: TGTGCCAGCAGCGTTGCCCAGGGGAGCCTGGAGCAGTACTTC. It specifies CASSVAQGSLEQYF.

This clone was seen just once. The chain couples TRBV29-1 to TRBJ1-1, with a possible D match to TRBD1 (5 bases). The CDR3 spans 15 residues. V gave up 5 bases and J gave up 1 base, with 17 bases separating them. Per the germline V gene, CDR1 is SQVTM and CDR2 is ANQGSEA. Written as DNA, the CDR3 is TGCAGCGTTACCGGAGCGCAGGGCGCGAACACTGAAGCTTTCTTT. Protein sequence: CSVTGAQGANTEAFF.

The chain carries TRBV6-5 and TRBJ2-1, with a possible D match to TRBD1 (5 bases). With 6 bases removed from V and 0 bases from J, the gap between germline ends came to 9 bases. CDR1 is MNHEY and CDR2 is SVGAGI in the germline V gene. The CDR3 is 14 residues long. The CDR3 here is CASRIGDSYNEQFF. The CDR3 DNA reads as TGTGCCAGCAGAATAGGGGACTCCTACAATGAGCAGTTCTTC.

V usage is TRBV5-1 and J usage is TRBJ1-1, with TRBD1 as a possible D gene (5 bases). The ends were cut back, 5 bases at V and 5 bases at J, with 16 bases in the middle. The CDR3 is made up of 14 amino acids. The germline V gene has CDR1 SGHRS and CDR2 YFSETQ. The CDR3 sequence is CASSNEGRQTEAFF. The CDR3 DNA sequence: TGCGCCAGCAGTAATGAGGGGAGGCAAACTGAAGCTTTCTTT.

This chain links TRBV29-1 with TRBJ2-1, with D uncertain. V lost 4 bases, J lost 0 bases, and 13 bases lay in between. The CDR3 covers 15 residues. Germline CDR1 SQVTM, CDR2 ANQGSEA. This chain's CDR3 is CSVVGFRSSYNEQFF. As DNA, the CDR3 is TGCAGCGTTGTTGGATTCAGGAGCTCCTACAATGAGCAGTTCTTC.

This clone was counted between two and nine times. CDR3 sequence (DNA): TGTGCCAGCAGCTTAGCGGCCGGGACAATCTATGGCTACACCTTC. This sequence encodes CASSLAAGTIYGYTF. The V call is TRBV7-2, the J call TRBJ1-2; weak D call: TRBD1 (6 bases). The CDR3 is 15 residues long. Trimming removed 0 bases from V and 4 bases from J, with 12 bases in between. CDR1 is SGHTA and CDR2 is FQGNSA in the germline V gene.

The genes are TRBV7-2 and TRBJ2-5; 11 bases are a match to TRBD2. CDR1 is SGHTA, CDR2 FQGNSA, per germline. The V segment lost 6 bases and the J segment 4 bases; nucleotides outside the gene matches: 1. This CDR3 is built from 13 residues. DNA for the CDR3: TGTGCCAGCAGACTAGCGGGAGTAGAGACCCAGTACTTC. This encodes CASRLAGVETQYF.

The chain links TRBV2 to TRBJ2-3, with TRBD2 matching 13 bases. Germline CDR1 and CDR2: SNHLY and FYNNEI. With V trimmed by 4 bases and J by 4 bases, 2 bases remained unmatched. This CDR3 comprises 15 residues. This CDR3 reads CASSVTSGRSDTQYF. The CDR3 nucleotides are TGTGCCAGCAGTGTGACTAGCGGGAGGTCAGATACGCAGTATTTT.

The chain couples TRBV21-1 to TRBJ2-7; no check of the table's D call, TRBD2, against the DNA was made. TRBV21-1 is a known pseudogene. This CDR3 contains 17 residues. CDR3 nucleotide sequence: TGTGCCAGCAGCAATCCTCCGACACTAGCGGAGACCTACGAGCAGTACTTC. The encoded protein is CASSNPPTLAETYEQYF.

The chain joins TRBV19 to TRBJ2-2, with TRBD2 identical over 9 bases. CDR3 length: 17 amino acids. The V gene end was trimmed by 3 bases and the J gene end by 4 bases; junction bases not matched to a gene: 9. The V gene's germline CDR1 is LNHDA and CDR2 SQIVND (reference sequence). The CDR3 loop is CASSIDQAGGGTGELFF. For the CDR3, the DNA is TGTGCCAGTAGTATCGACCAAGCGGGAGGTGGCACCGGGGAGCTGTTTTTT.

This chain joins TRBV19 and TRBJ1-1; D gene ambiguous. This CDR3 comprises 15 residues. Deletions cut 4 bases from V and 5 bases from J, with 17 bases between. Per germline, CDR1 LNHDA and CDR2 SQIVND (reference sequence). CDR3 amino acids: CASSTHPPFRTEAFF. The CDR3 region has the DNA TGTGCCAGTAGTACCCACCCTCCCTTTAGGACTGAAGCTTTCTTT.

The sample holds a few counts of this clone. The chain carries TRBV20-1 and TRBJ1-1; D may be TRBD1 (5 bases). Between the trimmed V and J ends, which lost 6 bases and 7 bases, there was a span of 12 bases. This CDR3 spans 11 amino acids. Germline V gene lookup returns CDR1 DFQATT and CDR2 SNEGSKA (reference sequence). The CDR3 region is CSADRAHEAFF. DNA for the CDR3: TGCAGTGCAGACAGAGCCCATGAAGCTTTCTTT.

Only one count was recorded for this clone. The V gene is TRBV6-4, the J gene TRBJ2-3; tentative D call: TRBD2 (6 bases). The CDR3 consists of 14 residues. Germline CDR1 is MRHNA and CDR2 is SNTAGT. V was clipped by 3 bases and J by 1 base, with 8 bases between them. The CDR3 loop is CASSETGGTDTQYF. CDR3 nucleotides: TGTGCCAGCAGTGAAACGGGAGGCACAGATACGCAGTATTTT.

V and J are TRBV21-1 and TRBJ1-1. TRBV21-1 is flagged as a pseudogene. This CDR3 comprises 16 residues. The CDR3 DNA sequence: TGTGCCAGCAGCAAACCCGGTATTTTGATGAACACTGAAGCTTTCTTT. Translating it yields CASSKPGILMNTEAFF.